This passage covers 9 T cell receptor beta chains from one sample sequenced in a study of CD8+ T cells in alopecia areata. RNA extraction and reverse transcription yielded cDNA as sequencing template. The method was immunoSEQ multiplex PCR; TCRdb's version includes in-frame clones alone and lacks a portion of them. The sample has some 150,000 clones, about 51% seen once. This material consisted of CD8+ T cells sorted from blood, taken at week 0. The receptors originated from a human donor with alopecia areata.

The chain is built from TRBV21-1 and TRBJ1-5; TRBD1, the table's D call, was not compared with the DNA. TRBV21-1 is given as a pseudogene. This CDR3 is built from 13 residues. The CDR3 nucleotides are TGCGCCAGCAGCATCGACAGGGCTCAGCCCCAGCATTTT. This codes for CASSIDRAQPQHF.

The CDR3 is CASSLSPAHPSDTQYF. The CDR3 bases are TGTGCCAGCAGTTTATCGCCGGCCCACCCGTCTGATACGCAGTATTTT. The chain combines TRBV27 with TRBJ2-3; no clear D gene. This CDR3 is 16 amino acids long. Trimming took 0 bases from V and 6 from J, leaving 16 bases between them. The V gene's germline CDR1 is MNHEY and CDR2 SMNVEV (reference sequence).

The chain couples TRBV7-2 to TRBJ2-7; D gene unclear. V was cut by 3 bases and J by 3 bases, with 12 bases left in between. CDR3 size: 14 residues. The germline CDR1 and CDR2 sequences are SGHTA and FQGNSA. The chain's CDR3 is CASSFGVGIYEQYF. The CDR3 nucleotides are TGTGCCAGCAGCTTTGGAGTTGGTATCTACGAGCAGTACTTC.

This chain joins TRBV15 and TRBJ1-6; possibly TRBD1 for D (6 bases). This CDR3 has 16 residues. V lost 5 bases and J lost 5, with 16 bases in between. The V gene's germline CDR1 is LNHNV and CDR2 YYDKDF (reference sequence). DNA of the CDR3: TGTGCCACCAGCCCCAGACGGACAGAAAATAATTCACCCCTCCACTTT. Its protein is CATSPRRTENNSPLHF. Variable domain in full (rest from reference TRBV15 and TRBJ1-6): DAMVIQNPRYQVTQFGKPVTLSCSQTLNHNVMYWYQQKSSQAPKLLFHYYDKDFNNEADTPDNFQSRRPNTSFCFLDIRSPGLGDTAMYLCATSPRRTENNSPLHFGNGTRLTVT.

This chain links TRBV29-1 with TRBJ2-1; 10 positions agree with TRBD2. With V trimmed by 4 bases and J by 5 bases, 5 bases remained unmatched. The length of the CDR3 is 14 residues. Germline values: CDR1 SQVTM, CDR2 ANQGSEA. The CDR3, as DNA: TGCAGCGTTGTAGCGGGGGGAAGAAACAATGAGCAGTTCTTC. Its protein product is CSVVAGGRNNEQFF.

This chain joins TRBV7-9 and TRBJ2-3, with TRBD2 matching 9 bases. The CDR3 runs 19 residues. The J segment lost 0 bases and the V segment lost 4 bases, leaving 14 bases of the junction unmatched. CDR1 and CDR2 from the germline V gene are SEHNR and FQNEAQ (reference sequence). Written as DNA, the CDR3 is TGTGCCAGCAGCTCCCGTGGTAGCGGGGGCCTAACTAGCACAGATACGCAGTATTTT. Amino acid sequence: CASSSRGSGGLTSTDTQYF. Variable domain in full (rest from reference TRBV7-9 and TRBJ2-3): DTGVSQNPRHKITKRGQNVTFRCDPISEHNRLYWYRQTLGQGPEFLTYFQNEAQLEKSRLLSDRFSAERPKGSFSTLEIQRTEQGDSAMYLCASSSRGSGGLTSTDTQYFGPGTRLTVL.

The chain links TRBV29-1 to TRBJ2-3, with D hard to call. CDR1 is SQVTM, CDR2 ANQGSEA, per germline. This CDR3 is built from 15 residues. Trimming took 5 bases from V and 0 from J, leaving 15 bases between them. The CDR3 region has the DNA TGCAGCGTTTTGGGTTTTAAGGAGAGCACAGATACGCAGTATTTT. Translated, it gives CSVLGFKESTDTQYF.

This chain connects TRBV30 to TRBJ1-1; perhaps TRBD1 as D (5 bases). The CDR3 contains 12 residues. V gave up 2 bases and J gave up 7 bases, with 11 bases separating them. The germline V gene has CDR1 GTSNPN and CDR2 SVGIG (reference sequence). CDR3 region: CAWSFDSLEAFF. The CDR3 region has the DNA TGTGCCTGGAGTTTCGACAGCCTTGAAGCTTTCTTT.

This clone showed up just once. J is TRBJ2-7 and V is TRBV25-1; the D is unclear. V dropped 6 bases and J dropped 0 bases, with 24 bases sitting between them. This CDR3 is 18 amino acids long. CDR1 and CDR2 (germline): MGHDK, SYGVNS. For the CDR3, the DNA is TGTGCCAGCAGAGCCGCCGCGGAGTTGAGTTTAGACTCCTACGAGCAGTACTTC. It specifies CASRAAAELSLDSYEQYF.